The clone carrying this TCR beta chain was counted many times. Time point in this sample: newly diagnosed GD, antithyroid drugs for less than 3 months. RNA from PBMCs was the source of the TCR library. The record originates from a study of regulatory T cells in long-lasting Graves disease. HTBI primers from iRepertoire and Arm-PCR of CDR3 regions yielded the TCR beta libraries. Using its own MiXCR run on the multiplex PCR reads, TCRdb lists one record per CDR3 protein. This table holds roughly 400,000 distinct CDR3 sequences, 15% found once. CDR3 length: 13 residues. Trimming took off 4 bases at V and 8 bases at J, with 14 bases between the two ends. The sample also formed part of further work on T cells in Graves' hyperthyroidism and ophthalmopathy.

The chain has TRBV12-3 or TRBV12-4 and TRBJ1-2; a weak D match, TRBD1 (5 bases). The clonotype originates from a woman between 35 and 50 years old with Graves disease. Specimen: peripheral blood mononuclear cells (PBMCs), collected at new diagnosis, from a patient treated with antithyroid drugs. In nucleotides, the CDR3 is TGTGCCAGCAGTTCACCGACAGAAACAGGCTACACCTTC. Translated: CASSSPTETGYTF.